This entry is about one TCR beta chain. Antigen unknown. This record belongs to a study of T cell responses to AZD1222 COVID-19 vaccine. General study findings and limits: Among vaccine-associated CD4 TCRs, coverage spanned spike, with dominance at 160-218 and 743-854.

Clones were read by immunoSEQ multiplex PCR, and TCRdb kept only the in-frame ones, dropping some. The table has about 76,000 clones, over 65% seen once. Germline V gene data show CDR1 as SGHRS and CDR2 as YFSETQ. The germline V and J ends were trimmed by 0 bases and 2 bases, with 14 bases remaining between them. The CDR3 spans 16 residues. The receptor's source is an adult who received the MenACWY meningococcal vaccine as a control. Sequencing was performed on peripheral blood, taken 28 days after the second dose of the MenACWY control vaccine. The J gene is TRBJ2-5, the V gene TRBV5-1; D is possibly TRBD1 or TRBD2 (5 bases each). The CDR3 reads CASSLDGTLDQETQYF. The CDR3, as DNA: TGCGCCAGCAGCTTGGACGGGACCCTGGATCAAGAGACCCAGTACTTC.